This TCR beta chain was recorded in a study of blood T cell repertoires in COVID-19. Assay: immunoSEQ multiplex PCR; the TCRdb copy retains only in-frame clones and omits some. Of under 250,000 clones detected, roughly nine tenths appear once; the ten largest clones hold 4%. CDR1 SQVTM and CDR2 ANQGSEA come from the germline V gene. This CDR3 is built from 13 residues. V dropped 4 bases and J dropped 5 bases, with 12 bases sitting between them. The V call is TRBV29-1, the J call TRBJ1-5, with D uncertain. This TCR was recovered from a woman in her 30s with acute COVID-19. Sequenced: PBMCs or T cells enriched from blood (not recorded which). CDR3 bases: TGCAGCGTTGGAGGCGGTGATGATCAGCCCCAGCATTTT. This sequence encodes CSVGGGDDQPQHF.